Sequencing of this T cell receptor (beta chain) was carried out in a study of blood T cell repertoires in COVID-19. J gave up 7 bases and V 5 bases, and 8 bases lay outside the gene matches. Germline-derived CDR1 and CDR2 are MNHEY and SVGAGI. The CDR3 contains 15 residues. The table came from immunoSEQ multiplex PCR; TCRdb's copy has only in-frame clones and leaves some out. The repertoire consists of around 200,000 clones, with over 60% occurring once and the leading ten covering around 5.1%. This clone has only one observation. The V gene is TRBV6-5, the J gene TRBJ2-1, with TRBD2 matching 10 bases. Sequences were obtained from peripheral blood. The sequence came from a woman aged 70-85 years with acute or convalescent COVID-19. The CDR3 is CASSTLAGVGNEQFF. Written as DNA, the CDR3 is TGTGCCAGCAGTACCCTAGCGGGAGTTGGGAATGAGCAGTTCTTC.